This entry lists 8 T cell receptor beta chains sequenced from one sample in a study of preoperative IRX-2 immunotherapy in early breast cancer. Repertoires were generated with immunoSEQ multiplex PCR, while TCRdb's copy carries only in-frame clones and drops some. Of a few thousand clones listed, over 80% are singletons. Specified treatment: preoperative locoregional IRX-2 cytokine immunotherapy. This specimen was tumor tissue, taken before IRX-2 immunotherapy. The receptors were gathered from a human donor with breast cancer.

The rearrangement uses TRBV18 and TRBJ1-1; no firm D call. Germline lookup yields CDR1 KGHSH and CDR2 LQKENI. The length of the CDR3 is 14 residues. Trimming pared 5 bases from V and 2 bases from J, leaving 12 bases between. The CDR3 reads CASSGRSDNTEAFF. For the CDR3, the DNA is TGTGCCAGCTCAGGGAGAAGCGATAACACTGAAGCTTTCTTT. Drawing the rest from reference TRBV18 and TRBJ1-1, the complete variable domain is NAGVMQNPRHLVRRRGQEARLRCSPMKGHSHVYWYRQLPEEGLKFMVYLQKENIIDESGMPKERFSAEFPKEGPSILRIQQVVRGDSAAYFCASSGRSDNTEAFFGQGTRLTVV.

The chain employs TRBV6-8 and TRBJ1-6; 8 bases line up with TRBD1. The V gene's germline CDR1 is MNHGY and CDR2 SAAAGT. The CDR3 has 14 amino acids. The V segment lost 8 bases and the J segment 14 bases; nucleotides outside the gene matches: 14. The CDR3 protein is CASRQGTQLSSLHF. The CDR3 DNA reads TGTGCCAGCCGACAGGGGACCCAGCTTTCGTCCCTCCACTTT.

The chain links TRBV19 to TRBJ2-1; TRBD2 might be the D (5 bases). Germline loops: CDR1 LNHDA, CDR2 SQIVND (reference sequence). The CDR3 is 14 amino acids. V lost 7 bases and J 0 bases, leaving 10 bases between the germline ends. Written as DNA, the CDR3 is TGTGCCAGTAACTTAGCGCGCTCCTACAATGAGCAGTTCTTC. Translating gives CASNLARSYNEQFF.

The rearrangement joins TRBV6-8 to TRBJ2-1; 12 bases agree with TRBD2. This CDR3 is 15 amino acids long. V gave up 2 bases and J gave up 10 bases; unmatched junction bases: 6. From germline, CDR1 is MNHGY and CDR2 SAAAGT. CDR3 DNA sequence: TGTGCCAGCAGTTACGTGACTAGCGGGAGCGTCGAGCAGTTCTTC. This gives the protein CASSYVTSGSVEQFF.

The chain carries TRBV28 and TRBJ1-1; TRBD1 is a possible D gene (5 bases). Trimming took 9 bases from V and 6 from J, leaving 23 bases between them. Germline CDR1 MDHEN, CDR2 SYDVKM. This CDR3 has 15 amino acids. For the CDR3, the DNA is TGTGCCAGTAACTCCTGGGGCCAGCCGGGACCTGAAGCTTTCTTT. Its protein product is CASNSWGQPGPEAFF.

This rearrangement joins TRBV18 to TRBJ1-1; 9 bases line up with TRBD1. Germline lookup yields CDR1 KGHSH and CDR2 LQKENI. The CDR3 is 16 residues long. Trimming at V came to 2 bases and at J to 4 bases, leaving 8 bases not matched to a gene. This CDR3 reads CASSPSGTGTVTEAFF. CDR3 coding DNA: TGTGCCAGCTCACCAAGTGGGACAGGGACCGTCACTGAAGCTTTCTTT.

The rearrangement uses TRBV14 and TRBJ2-5; 11 bases agree with TRBD2. The V segment lost 4 bases and the J segment 4 bases; nucleotides outside the gene matches: 11. CDR1 SGHDN and CDR2 FVKESK come from the germline V gene. This CDR3 has 17 amino acids. The CDR3 nucleotides are TGTGCCAGCAGCCCTGGACTAGCGGGCCCTTGGAGAGAGACCCAGTACTTC. Translation gives CASSPGLAGPWRETQYF.

This CDR3 reads CAWGTGAWQFF. CDR3 nucleotides: TGTGCCTGGGGTACGGGCGCTTGGCAGTTCTTC. The V call is TRBV30, the J call TRBJ2-1, with D hard to call. V was trimmed by 5 bases and J by 12 bases, leaving 14 bases between them. The CDR3 is 11 amino acids. The germline V gene has CDR1 GTSNPN and CDR2 SVGIG (reference sequence).